This TCR beta chain was retrieved from a study of blood T cell repertoires in COVID-19. Looking at the study overall: Spain, Italy and the United States supplied samples that represented acute and convalescent COVID-19. PBMCs, B-cell-depleted T cells, or T cells were the source of the cDNA or gDNA that made up the material.

This clone has just a few counts. The authors' processing: Researchers report that nucleated cell counts were estimated from reference gene primer amplification. The method was immunoSEQ multiplex PCR; TCRdb's version includes in-frame clones alone and lacks a portion of them. V and J calls and clone size are copied from that table; D and trimming were computed from the DNA. Among roughly 100,000 clones listed, roughly 90% were seen once. The CDR3 length is 17 residues. From germline, CDR1 is SNHLY and CDR2 FYNNEI. The J segment lost 1 base and the V segment lost 3 bases, leaving 9 bases of the junction unmatched.

The TCR comes from a human donor in a cohort sampled during active COVID-19. V usage is TRBV2 and J usage is TRBJ2-3; 8 bases are shared with TRBD2. The sample taken for sequencing was peripheral blood. The CDR3, as DNA: TGTGCCAGCAGTGAGGGAAGCGGGGGCCCCGGCACAGATACGCAGTATTTT. As protein: CASSEGSGGPGTDTQYF.